The source of this T cell receptor (beta chain) is a study of OX40 agonist ivuxolimab in advanced cancers. Study-wide background: An agonistic anti-OX40 (CD134) antibody, ivuxolimab, was used to treat the patients. Administration of intravenous ivuxolimab to patients occurred every 2 weeks at 0.01 to 10 mg/kg.

No patient had autoimmune disease or received systemic immunosuppression. Libraries were prepared by immunoSEQ multiplex PCR; TCRdb keeps only in-frame clonotypes and omits some of them. The table has about 99,000 clones, about 91% seen once; the top ten hold approximately 0.32%. Here the sequenced sample was CD4+ or CD8+ T cells sorted from blood, taken in a trial of the OX40 agonist ivuxolimab. This receptor was taken from an adult with an advanced solid tumor such as melanoma, head and neck, liver or kidney cancer.

CDR3 in amino acids: CATSRGGLEAYNEQFF. The DNA for the CDR3 is TGTGCCACCAGCAGAGGAGGCCTAGAGGCCTACAATGAGCAGTTCTTC. The chain uses TRBV15 and TRBJ2-1; no reliable D call. This CDR3 region has 16 residues. CDR1 is LNHNV, CDR2 YYDKDF, per germline (reference sequence). V gave up 1 base and J gave up 2 bases, with 12 bases separating them.